The clone carrying this T cell receptor (beta chain) was recorded once. The antigen is unknown. The data were taken from a study of cytomegalovirus exposure and HLA in healthy donors. The wider study: Genotyping showed approximately 81% of roughly 400 donors falling in the Caucasian-associated ancestry cluster. Study results and limitations: DRB1 showed the most TCR associations and HLA-C the fewest in a later analysis, as rates varied by HLA locus. TCR beta V segments were, for the most part, productive about 87% or about 30% of the time in an earlier analysis. Under in vitro conditions, three CMV-associated chains were confirmed as specific for CMV antigens.

CDR1 is SEHNR, CDR2 FQNEAQ, per germline (reference sequence). CDR3 length: 14 amino acids. Unmatched junction bases numbered 7, after V lost 5 bases and J lost 5 bases. The PCR had 60 Vbeta and 13 Jbeta primers. Using immunoSEQ multiplex PCR, the repertoire was profiled, and TCRdb retains in-frame clones only, with some absent. The repertoire holds approximately 150,000 clones, with around 80% as singletons. The source of this sequence is a boy between 2 and 15 years old in good health and CMV-seronegative. The sequenced sample consisted of PBMCs. The V call is TRBV7-9, the J call TRBJ2-5; 8 nucleotides agree with TRBD1. CDR3 bases: TGTGCCAGCAGCCGAACAGGGGGGCGGGAGACCCAGTACTTC. It specifies CASSRTGGRETQYF.